This T cell receptor beta chain originates from a study of post-analysis software for immune sequencing data. Study details: Some patients lacked subtype; others had relapsing-remitting, secondary progressive or progressive-relapsing disease.

Whole-study results and caveats: TRBV5-6, TRBV5-1 and TRBV20-1 belonged to a set of roughly five TRBV segments that were more frequent in patients than controls. Controls significantly exceeded multiple sclerosis patients in normalized Chao1 diversity.

The CDR3 contains 11 residues. Trimming cost V 11 bases and J 6 bases, with 14 bases left between them. Each TCR beta cDNA library carried unique molecular identifiers. Input of roughly 0.85 to 11 million T cells yielded a few hundred thousand cDNA molecules. One entry per CDR3 protein, called by TCRdb with MiXCR from the PCR reads. This table has hundreds of thousands of distinct CDR3 sequences, 25% to 30% appearing once. Turning to this clonotype: As yet, its antigen is unknown. One base away lies a much larger clone, so this may be a sequencing read error.

Input material: blood. The receptor was derived from a girl between 10 and 17 years old with multiple sclerosis. The rearrangement joins TRBV12-3 or TRBV12-4 to TRBJ2-7, with D possibly TRBD2 on 5 matching bases. The CDR3 protein is CACGGLGEQYF. The CDR3 region has the DNA TGTGCCTGCGGCGGACTGGGCGAGCAGTACTTC.